This entry features one T cell receptor beta chain sequence. Its antigen remains unknown. The PCR had 60 Vbeta and 13 Jbeta primers. Profiling relied on immunoSEQ multiplex PCR, and the TCRdb table lists in-frame clones only, not all of them. The data show about 160,000 clones, around 74% seen once. The source of the sample is a study of cytomegalovirus exposure and HLA in healthy donors. Study results and caveats: The study flagged fewer than 200 TCR beta chains as cytomegalovirus-associated. Fewer than 20,000 TCR beta sequences were associated with HLA alleles at 0.05 false discovery rate in a later analysis. Serostatus for CMV was the only available immune exposure information.

The CDR3 is made up of 16 amino acids. The TCR comes from a female donor in good health and CMV-seronegative. V and J are TRBV21-1 and TRBJ2-7; TRBD2 is the table's D call, not checked against the DNA. TRBV21-1 is designated a pseudogene. The sample comprised PBMCs. The CDR3 nucleotides read TGTGCCAGCAGCAAGGTTGGGAGCGGGGGGGCACACGAGCAGTACTTC. Translated: CASSKVGSGGAHEQYF.